This TCR beta chain was sequenced in a study of blood T cell repertoires in COVID-19. Whole-study context: Researchers got acute and convalescent COVID-19 samples from the United States, Italy and Spain. From T cells, B-cell-depleted T cells, or PBMCs came the material, which was cDNA or gDNA.

Authors' processing steps: Estimation of nucleated cell counts was performed using reference gene primer amplification. Here immunoSEQ multiplex PCR was the method, and the copy in TCRdb shows in-frame clones only, minus some. Clonal size and the V and J genes are those of that table, whereas D and trimming came from the DNA. Of 150,000 or so clones in the sample, roughly 83% are singletons; the top ten hold 12%. Germline CDR1 reads LGHNT; CDR2 reads FRNRAP. With 1 base clipped from V and 5 bases from J, the junction kept 0 bases outside the gene matches. This CDR3 is built from 15 residues. Sequenced material: peripheral blood. This clonotype was sampled from a woman aged 55-70 years with COVID-19, enrolled during active disease. The chain recombines TRBV12-5 with TRBJ1-6; 9 nucleotides match TRBD1. CDR3 region: CASGLGTGDNSPLHF. CDR3 DNA: TGTGCTAGTGGTTTGGGGACAGGGGATAATTCACCCCTCCACTTT.